The 30 T cell receptor beta chains below come from one sample, sequenced in a study of STAT5B mutations in CD4+ large granular lymphocyte leukemia. Here immunoSEQ multiplex PCR was the method, and the copy in TCRdb shows in-frame clones only, minus some. Of about 35,000 clones listed, around 63% are singletons. The sequencing sample was made of CD4+ T cells from blood buffy coats. These receptors were collected from a human donor in good health.

As DNA, the CDR3 is TGCGCCAGCAGCCCGGGGGACATTCCTGGCTACACCTTC. It translates to CASSPGDIPGYTF. This chain uses TRBV5-1 with TRBJ1-2; D is perhaps TRBD1 (6 bases). Germline V gene data show CDR1 as SGHRS and CDR2 as YFSETQ. The CDR3 is made up of 13 amino acids. V lost 4 bases to trimming and J lost 7 bases, with 14 bases between them. Based on the CDR3 plus reference TRBV5-1 and TRBJ1-2, the full variable domain is KAGVTQTPRYLIKTRGQQVTLSCSPISGHRSVSWYQQTPGQGLQFLFEYFSETQRNKGNFPGRFSGRQFSNSRSEMNVSTLELGDSALYLCASSPGDIPGYTFGSGTRLTVV.

This clone came up a few times. The rearrangement links TRBV7-9 to TRBJ1-6, with D maybe TRBD1 (5 bases). Germline V gene sequence: CDR1 SEHNR, CDR2 FQNEAQ (reference sequence). The V end lost 5 bases, the J end lost 6 bases, and 14 bases lay between the germline ends. CDR3 size: 15 residues. The CDR3 bases are TGTGCCAGCAGCCCCGTTGGGACGGCTAATTCACCCCTCCACTTT. Translation: CASSPVGTANSPLHF. The full variable domain, its missing parts supplied by reference TRBV7-9 and TRBJ1-6, is DTGVSQNPRHKITKRGQNVTFRCDPISEHNRLYWYRQTLGQGPEFLTYFQNEAQLEKSRLLSDRFSAERPKGSFSTLEIQRTEQGDSAMYLCASSPVGTANSPLHFGNGTRLTVT.

The chain is built from TRBV19 and TRBJ2-7; TRBD1 might be the D (5 bases). Germline CDR1 and CDR2: LNHDA and SQIVND (reference sequence). The CDR3 contains 13 residues. V was shortened by 5 bases and J by 4 bases, with 12 bases between the two germline ends. CDR3 DNA: TGTGCCAGTAGTCCACCCCCAGGGTACGAGCAGTACTTC. Protein sequence: CASSPPPGYEQYF.

In its sample, this clone was seen a few times. The chain joins TRBV6-5 to TRBJ1-1; D is possibly TRBD1 (6 bases). The germline V gene has CDR1 MNHEY and CDR2 SVGAGI. CDR3 length equals 12 residues. Trimming stripped 6 bases from V and 6 bases from J, with 11 bases between. The CDR3 sequence is CASRSTGAEAFF. The CDR3 nucleotides are TGTGCCAGCAGATCGACAGGAGCTGAAGCTTTCTTT.

The chain uses TRBV11-3 and TRBJ2-1; either TRBD1 or TRBD2 may fit D (5 bases each). V was trimmed by 1 base and J by 0 bases, leaving 16 bases between them. Germline assignment: CDR1 SGHNT and CDR2 YENEEA. The CDR3 contains 18 residues. The CDR3: CASSLGDRGEGSYNEQFF. In nucleotides, the CDR3 is TGTGCCAGCAGCTTAGGGGACCGAGGTGAGGGCTCCTACAATGAGCAGTTCTTC. The whole variable domain, remainder taken from reference TRBV11-3 and TRBJ2-1, is EAGVVQSPRYKIIEKKQPVAFWCNPISGHNTLYWYLQNLGQGPELLIRYENEEAVDDSQLPKDRFSAERLKGVDSTLKIQPAELGDSAVYLCASSLGDRGEGSYNEQFFGPGTRLTVL.

V and J are TRBV7-7 and TRBJ2-7; the match to TRBD1 covers 11 bases. The V segment lost 5 bases and the J segment 6 bases; nucleotides outside the gene matches: 6. The CDR3 totals 14 residues. Germline V lookup: CDR1 SSHAT, CDR2 FNYEAQ (reference sequence). CDR3 nucleotide sequence: TGTGCCAGCAGCGTGGGACAGGGGGAAGGCGAGCAGTACTTC. It yields the protein CASSVGQGEGEQYF.

This chain uses TRBV14 with TRBJ2-5, with 8 bases fitting TRBD2. CDR1 is SGHDN and CDR2 is FVKESK in the germline V gene. The junction had 13 bases not matched to a gene; V was cut back by 0 bases and J by 1 base. The CDR3 loop spans 19 amino acids. CDR3 bases: TGTGCCAGCAGCCAAGAGGAGTGGGGTAGCGGGGCCCTCCAAGAGACCCAGTACTTC. Protein: CASSQEEWGSGALQETQYF. Drawing the rest from reference TRBV14 and TRBJ2-5, the complete variable domain is EAGVTQFPSHSVIEKGQTVTLRCDPISGHDNLYWYRRVMGKEIKFLLHFVKESKQDESGMPNNRFLAERTGGTYSTLKVQPAELEDSGVYFCASSQEEWGSGALQETQYFGPGTRLLVL.

J is TRBJ1-1 and V is TRBV11-2; D is unclear. Looked up from germline, CDR1 is SGHAT and CDR2 is FQNNGV. The CDR3 contains 12 residues. With 5 bases removed from V and 8 bases from J, the gap between germline ends came to 12 bases. The CDR3 nucleotides read TGTGCCAGCAGCCCAACTATAATCGAAGCTTTCTTT. Protein product: CASSPTIIEAFF.

The chain links TRBV6-5 to TRBJ1-1; no firm D call. V was shortened by 0 bases and J by 5 bases, with 7 bases between the two germline ends. CDR3 length: 13 amino acids. Germline CDR1 MNHEY, CDR2 SVGAGI. CDR3 amino acids: CASSYSWWTEAFF. CDR3 sequence (DNA): TGTGCCAGCAGTTACTCGTGGTGGACTGAAGCTTTCTTT.

The chain employs TRBV6-1 and TRBJ2-1, with D uncertain. The CDR3 is 13 amino acids. Germline V CDR1 and CDR2: MNHNS, SASEGT. V lost 11 bases and J 0 bases, leaving 11 bases between the germline ends. The CDR3 sequence: CAGRVNSYNEQFF. CDR3 DNA: TGTGCCGGCCGGGTCAACTCCTACAATGAGCAGTTCTTC.

The gene calls are TRBV19 and TRBJ1-3, with 7 nucleotides matching TRBD1. With 5 bases clipped from V and 0 bases from J, the junction kept 1 base outside the gene matches. The CDR3 is 14 amino acids. Germline CDR1 LNHDA, CDR2 SQIVND (reference sequence). DNA of the CDR3: TGTGCCAGTAGTTGGGACAGCTCTGGAAACACCATATATTTT. The encoded protein is CASSWDSSGNTIYF.

The chain employs TRBV6-6 and TRBJ1-5; no clear D gene. The germline V gene encodes CDR1 MNHNY and CDR2 SVGAGI (reference sequence). CDR3 length: 13 residues. Trimming left V 3 bases short and J 4 bases short, with 7 bases between. The CDR3, as DNA: TGTGCCAGCAGTTATTCGTCGAATCAGCCCCAGCATTTT. As protein: CASSYSSNQPQHF.

The genes are TRBV2 and TRBJ1-4; 12 bases align to TRBD1. There are 17 residues in the CDR3. V was pared by 7 bases and J by 3 bases, with 9 bases of the junction left unmatched. Germline V gene lookup returns CDR1 SNHLY and CDR2 FYNNEI. In nucleotides, the CDR3 is TGTGCCAGCATCGCCGGGACAGGGGGCGCGTCTAATGAAAAACTGTTTTTT. This gives the protein CASIAGTGGASNEKLFF.

This chain connects TRBV5-4 to TRBJ2-7, with D uncertain. Looked up from germline, CDR1 is SGHNT and CDR2 is YYREEE (reference sequence). Trimming took off 0 bases at V and 0 bases at J, with 7 bases between the two ends. The CDR3 length is 14 residues. The CDR3 DNA reads TGTGCCAGCAGCTTGGAGCCGGACTCCTACGAGCAGTACTTC. Translated, it gives CASSLEPDSYEQYF.

The genes are TRBV7-9 and TRBJ1-4; 7 bases agree with TRBD1. This CDR3 region has 18 residues. From germline, CDR1 is SEHNR and CDR2 FQNEAQ (reference sequence). The junction had 19 bases not matched to a gene; V was cut back by 5 bases and J by 7 bases. The CDR3 coding sequence is TGTGCCAGCAGCCGGGCTGGAGGGGGCGGCCCTGTCGGTGAAAAACTGTTTTTT. Amino acids: CASSRAGGGGPVGEKLFF.

J is TRBJ2-2 and V is TRBV5-8; TRBD2 might be the D (6 bases). Trimming stripped 4 bases from V and 6 bases from J, with 10 bases between. There are 13 residues in the CDR3. Germline V lookup: CDR1 SGHTS, CDR2 YDEGEE. CDR3 in DNA: TGTGCCAGCAGCCGCGAGCGGGCCGGGGAGCTGTTTTTT. This sequence encodes CASSRERAGELFF.

This clone was counted only a few times. The sample holds other DNA sequences that translate to the same CDR3. V usage is TRBV19 and J usage is TRBJ2-3, with unresolved D. The V gene's germline CDR1 is LNHDA and CDR2 SQIVND (reference sequence). The CDR3 runs 11 residues. Trimming removed 4 bases at V and 3 bases at J, with 2 bases between. CDR3 nucleotide sequence: TGTGCCAGTAGTACAACAGATACGCAGTATTTT. Its protein is CASSTTDTQYF.

This sequence joins TRBV5-1 and TRBJ1-1; D not certain. The V gene's germline CDR1 is SGHRS and CDR2 YFSETQ. The CDR3 length is 14 residues. V was pared by 0 bases and J by 0 bases, with 6 bases between. The CDR3 DNA reads as TGCGCCAGCAGCTTGGGTCACATGAACACTGAAGCTTTCTTT. Translated, it gives CASSLGHMNTEAFF.

The count of this clone is one. V gene TRBV9 combines with J gene TRBJ2-3, with 8 bases matching TRBD2. Germline V CDR1 and CDR2: SGDLS, YYNGEE. V gave up 1 base and J gave up 6 bases; unmatched junction bases: 7. The CDR3 has 15 amino acids. CDR3 in amino acids: CASSVSGGARDTQYF. The DNA for the CDR3 is TGTGCCAGCAGCGTATCCGGGGGGGCTAGGGATACGCAGTATTTT.

The chain employs TRBV7-9 and TRBJ1-2, with D perhaps matching TRBD1 (5 bases). CDR3 length: 15 amino acids. Germline lookup yields CDR1 SEHNR and CDR2 FQNEAQ (reference sequence). V gave up 5 bases and J gave up 1 base, with 14 bases separating them. This CDR3 is CASSTGHADNYGYTF. CDR3 nucleotides: TGTGCCAGCAGCACCGGACATGCCGATAACTATGGCTACACCTTC.

The chain couples TRBV5-4 to TRBJ2-5; D is perhaps TRBD1 (6 bases). Germline CDR1 SGHNT, CDR2 YYREEE (reference sequence). Trimming took off 2 bases at V and 5 bases at J, with 10 bases between the two ends. This CDR3 is built from 13 residues. The CDR3 protein is CASSLRGSETQYF. CDR3 sequence (DNA): TGTGCCAGCAGCTTAAGGGGGTCGGAGACCCAGTACTTC.

The CDR3 protein is CASSLSAGGGQETQYF. The DNA for the CDR3 is TGTGCCAGCAGCTTATCCGCAGGGGGCGGGCAAGAGACCCAGTACTTC. The rearrangement uses TRBV11-3 and TRBJ2-5; 8 bases are shared with TRBD1. This CDR3 spans 16 amino acids. The germline V gene has CDR1 SGHNT and CDR2 YENEEA. The V gene end was trimmed by 2 bases and the J gene end by 2 bases; junction bases not matched to a gene: 7.

The CDR3 sequence: CASSLLRHEQYF. CDR3 bases: TGTGCCAGCAGCCTTCTTCGGCACGAGCAGTACTTC. The chain joins TRBV2 to TRBJ2-7; no definite D call. Germline values: CDR1 SNHLY, CDR2 FYNNEI. Trimming removed 6 bases from V and 5 bases from J, with 11 bases in between. There are 12 residues in the CDR3. The complete variable domain, with remaining parts taken from reference TRBV2 and TRBJ2-7, reads EPEVTQTPSHQVTQMGQEVILRCVPISNHLYFYWYRQILGQKVEFLVSFYNNEISEKSEIFDDQFSVERPDGSNFTLKIRSTKLEDSAMYFCASSLLRHEQYFGPGTRLTVT.

The J gene is TRBJ1-2, the V gene TRBV7-9, with D possibly TRBD1 on 5 matching bases. Between the trimmed V and J ends, which lost 5 bases and 9 bases, there was a span of 19 bases. This CDR3 is built from 14 residues. Germline V lookup: CDR1 SEHNR, CDR2 FQNEAQ (reference sequence). The CDR3 nucleotides are TGTGCCAGCAGCCCCCCCATCAGCGGGACCAGCTACACCTTC. As protein: CASSPPISGTSYTF.

This clone was observed once. This chain connects TRBV6-1 to TRBJ2-5, with D tentatively TRBD1 (6 bases). The length of the CDR3 is 15 residues. CDR1 MNHNS and CDR2 SASEGT come from the germline V gene. Trimming took 2 bases from V and 0 from J, leaving 10 bases between them. The CDR3 nucleotides read TGTGCCAGCAGTGAACTTCGACAGGACCAAGAGACCCAGTACTTC. It yields the protein CASSELRQDQETQYF.

The chain joins TRBV7-2 to TRBJ2-1; D might be TRBD2 (6 bases). The V end was cut by 5 bases, the J end by 9 bases, with 14 bases between. The CDR3 is 13 residues long. Germline V gene data show CDR1 as SGHTA and CDR2 as FQGNSA. The CDR3 region has the DNA TGTGCCAGCAGCGTAAGAACTAGCACTGAGCAGTTCTTC. Protein product: CASSVRTSTEQFF.

The rearrangement joins TRBV4-3 to TRBJ2-3, with D hard to call. V was cut by 3 bases and J by 2 bases, with 15 bases left in between. CDR3 size: 16 residues. The germline CDR1 and CDR2 sequences are LGHNA and YSLEER. In nucleotides, the CDR3 is TGCGCCAGCAGCCAGGCCCCGATGTTGGCCACAGATACGCAGTATTTT. Protein: CASSQAPMLATDTQYF.

The chain has TRBV19 and TRBJ2-1, with 12 bases aligning to TRBD2. CDR1 is LNHDA and CDR2 is SQIVND in the germline V gene (reference sequence). This CDR3 spans 19 amino acids. V was pared by 0 bases and J by 9 bases, with 15 bases of the junction left unmatched. The CDR3 DNA sequence: TGTGCCAGTAGTATAGATCCTAGCGGGGGGGCAGGGGGTAAGGCTGAGCAGTTCTTC. As protein: CASSIDPSGGAGGKAEQFF.

The chain carries TRBV9 and TRBJ2-1; TRBD2 matches 14 bases. V shed 4 bases and J 9 bases; nucleotides not matched to a gene: 9. The CDR3 extends over 16 amino acids. Germline V lookup: CDR1 SGDLS, CDR2 YYNGEE. DNA of the CDR3: TGTGCCAGCAGCCCTCGAGGACTAGCGGGGGGTGGTGAGCAGTTCTTC. Translated, it gives CASSPRGLAGGGEQFF.

The genes are TRBV6-5 and TRBJ2-7; tentatively, D is TRBD1 or TRBD2 (5 bases each). The V end lost 2 bases, the J end lost 6 bases, and 11 bases lay between the germline ends. This CDR3 is built from 13 residues. The germline CDR1 and CDR2 sequences are MNHEY and SVGAGI. The CDR3 is CASSYRDPGEQYF. The CDR3, as DNA: TGTGCCAGCAGTTACCGGGACCCCGGCGAGCAGTACTTC.